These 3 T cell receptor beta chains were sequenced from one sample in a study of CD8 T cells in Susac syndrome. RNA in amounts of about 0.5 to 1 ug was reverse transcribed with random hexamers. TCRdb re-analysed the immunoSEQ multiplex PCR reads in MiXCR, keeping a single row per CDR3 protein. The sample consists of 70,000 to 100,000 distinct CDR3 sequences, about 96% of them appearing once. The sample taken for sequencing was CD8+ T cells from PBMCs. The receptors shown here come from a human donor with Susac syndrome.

CDR3 region: CASSFYSGTGELFF. The CDR3 DNA follows: TGTGCCAGCAGCTTCTATTCTGGCACCGGGGAGCTGTTTTTT. The chain recombines TRBV7-3 with TRBJ2-2; D remains ambiguous. V lost 3 bases and J 4 bases, leaving 9 bases between the germline ends. The germline CDR1 and CDR2 sequences are SGHTA and FQGTGA. This CDR3 spans 14 amino acids. Complete variable domain (other parts from reference TRBV7-3 and TRBJ2-2): GAGVSQTPSNKVTEKGKYVELRCDPISGHTALYWYRQSLGQGPEFLIYFQGTGAADDSGLPNDRFFAVRPEGSVSTLKIQRTERGDSAVYLCASSFYSGTGELFFGEGSRLTVL.

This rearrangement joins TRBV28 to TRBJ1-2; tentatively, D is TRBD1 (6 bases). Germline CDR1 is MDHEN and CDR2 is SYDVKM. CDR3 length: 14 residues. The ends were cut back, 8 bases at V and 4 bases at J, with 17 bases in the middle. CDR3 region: CASRWRTVSYGYTF. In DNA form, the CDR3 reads TGTGCCAGCCGGTGGAGGACAGTATCCTATGGCTACACCTTC.

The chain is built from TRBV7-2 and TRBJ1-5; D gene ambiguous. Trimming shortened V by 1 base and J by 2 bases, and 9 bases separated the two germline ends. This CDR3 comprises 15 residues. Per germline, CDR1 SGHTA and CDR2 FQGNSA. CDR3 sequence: CASSLGPGGNQPQHF. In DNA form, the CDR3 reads TGTGCCAGCAGCTTAGGACCCGGAGGCAATCAGCCCCAGCATTTT.